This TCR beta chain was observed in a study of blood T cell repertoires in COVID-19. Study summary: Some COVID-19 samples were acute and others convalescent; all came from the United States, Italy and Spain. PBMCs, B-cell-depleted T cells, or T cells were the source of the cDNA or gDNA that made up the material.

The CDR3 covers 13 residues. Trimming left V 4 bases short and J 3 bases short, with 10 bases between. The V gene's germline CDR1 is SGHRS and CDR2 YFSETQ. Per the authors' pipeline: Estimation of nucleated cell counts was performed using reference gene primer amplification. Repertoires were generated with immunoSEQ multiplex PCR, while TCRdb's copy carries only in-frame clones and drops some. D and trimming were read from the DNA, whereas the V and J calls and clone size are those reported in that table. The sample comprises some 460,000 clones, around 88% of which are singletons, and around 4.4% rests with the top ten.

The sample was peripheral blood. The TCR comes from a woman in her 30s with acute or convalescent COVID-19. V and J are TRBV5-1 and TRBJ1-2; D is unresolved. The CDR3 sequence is CASSPVGDYGYTF. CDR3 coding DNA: TGCGCCAGCAGCCCTGTCGGGGACTATGGCTACACCTTC.